This is a list of T cell receptor beta chains from one sample in a study of PD-1 blockade in mismatch repair-deficient tumors. Repertoires were generated with immunoSEQ multiplex PCR, while TCRdb's copy carries only in-frame clones and drops some. The sample has over 100,000 clones, about three quarters seen once. This sample comprised peripheral blood, obtained approximately 14 months after starting pembrolizumab. These receptors were obtained from an adult with mismatch repair-deficient cancer. Both conserved end residues are part of each CDR3. Clone size is not always given. Where it is, it says once, few, many or a class for expanded clones.

V gene: TRBV5-1
J gene: TRBJ2-5
clone size: NA
CDR3 protein: CASSLMAGARETQYF

V gene: TRBV27
J gene: TRBJ2-7
clone size: medium-sized
CDR3 protein: CASTPGDGANEQYF

V gene: TRBV7-8
J gene: TRBJ1-2
clone size: NA
CDR3 protein: CASSTTSFRYGYTF

V gene: TRBV30
J gene: TRBJ2-1
clone size: NA
CDR3 protein: CAWSFGLATDAYKYEQFF

V gene: TRBV5-6
J gene: TRBJ1-2
clone size: NA
CDR3 protein: CASSRLQGDGYTF

V gene: TRBV10-1
J gene: TRBJ1-5
clone size: NA
CDR3 protein: CASSDLGQGYGQPQHF

V gene: TRBV11-1
J gene: TRBJ2-3
clone size: NA
CDR3 protein: CASSSGAVPDTQYF

V gene: TRBV7-9
J gene: TRBJ2-5
clone size: NA
CDR3 protein: CASSLALDRAKETQYF

V gene: TRBV10-3
J gene: TRBJ2-2
clone size: NA
CDR3 protein: CAIMTGTGELFF

V gene: TRBV10-3
J gene: TRBJ2-1
clone size: NA
CDR3 protein: CAISEVQGNEQFF

V gene: TRBV29-1
J gene: TRBJ2-1
clone size: few
CDR3 protein: CSVQGATRRNEQFF

V gene: TRBV11-2
J gene: TRBJ1-1
clone size: NA
CDR3 protein: CASSSRTGNTEAFF

V gene: TRBV6-1
J gene: TRBJ2-1
clone size: medium-sized
CDR3 protein: CASGGLVGEQFF

V gene: TRBV7-9
J gene: TRBJ2-7
clone size: NA
CDR3 protein: CASRSGTGDEQYF

V gene: TRBV14
J gene: TRBJ2-5
clone size: NA
CDR3 protein: CASSLSGRALRETQYF

V gene: TRBV7-6
J gene: TRBJ2-1
clone size: NA
CDR3 protein: CASSLKASGVNTYNEQFF